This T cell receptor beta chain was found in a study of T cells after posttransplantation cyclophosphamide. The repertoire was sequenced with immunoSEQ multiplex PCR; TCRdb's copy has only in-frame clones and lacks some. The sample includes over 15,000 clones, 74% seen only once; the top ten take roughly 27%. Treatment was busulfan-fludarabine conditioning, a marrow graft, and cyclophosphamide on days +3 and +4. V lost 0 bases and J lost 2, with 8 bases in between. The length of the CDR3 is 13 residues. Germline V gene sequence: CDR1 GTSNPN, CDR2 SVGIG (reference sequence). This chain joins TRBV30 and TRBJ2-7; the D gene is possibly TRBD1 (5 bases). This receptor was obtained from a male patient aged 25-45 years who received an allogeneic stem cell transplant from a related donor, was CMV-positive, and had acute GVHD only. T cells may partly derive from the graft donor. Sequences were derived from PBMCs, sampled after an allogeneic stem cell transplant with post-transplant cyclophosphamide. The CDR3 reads CAWSVGETYEQYF. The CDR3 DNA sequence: TGTGCCTGGAGTGTAGGGGAAACCTACGAGCAGTACTTC.